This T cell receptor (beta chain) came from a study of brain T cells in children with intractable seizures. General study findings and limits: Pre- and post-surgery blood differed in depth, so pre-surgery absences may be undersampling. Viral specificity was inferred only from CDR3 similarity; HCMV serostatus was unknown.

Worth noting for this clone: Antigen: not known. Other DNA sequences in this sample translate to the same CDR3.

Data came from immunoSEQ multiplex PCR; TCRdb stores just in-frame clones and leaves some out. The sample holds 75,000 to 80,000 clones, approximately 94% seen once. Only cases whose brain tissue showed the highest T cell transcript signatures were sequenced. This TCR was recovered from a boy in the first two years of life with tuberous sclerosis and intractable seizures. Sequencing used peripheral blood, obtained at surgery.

CDR3 nucleotide sequence: TGTGCCAGCAGCCGGACCTCAGGGAGAGCGCTCTACGAGCAGTACTTC. Translating it yields CASSRTSGRALYEQYF. The rearrangement links TRBV11-2 to TRBJ2-7, with D perhaps assigned TRBD1 or TRBD2 (5 bases each). Germline values: CDR1 SGHAT, CDR2 FQNNGV. V gave up 5 bases and J gave up 3 bases, with 20 bases separating them. This CDR3 is built from 16 residues.